Listed below are T cell receptor beta chains from one sample, sequenced in a study of shared clonotypes between healthy human individuals. Assay: immunoSEQ multiplex PCR; the TCRdb copy retains only in-frame clones and omits some. The sample contains approximately 110,000 clones, about 62% of which appear only once. Input material: memory CD8+ T cells sorted from blood. The source is a woman under 40 in good health. Each CDR3 is given with its conserved first and last residue. The order of the fields is J gene, D gene, V gene, clone size, CDR3 protein, CDR3 DNA. A D gene is named only where the DNA matches it firmly. Clone size is given for some rows only: seen once, a few or many times, or a class if the clone is expanded.

TRBJ2-7	TRBD2	TRBV28	-	CASSPEGTSDYEQYF	TGTGCCAGCAGCCCCGAGGGGACTAGCGACTACGAGCAGTACTTC
TRBJ1-2	TRBD1	TRBV11-3	-	CASSSRTGCGYTF	TGTGCCAGCAGCTCGCGGACAGGTTGTGGCTACACCTTC
TRBJ2-1	-	TRBV14	-	CASSQVDIRHEQFF	TGTGCCAGCAGCCAAGTGGATATACGCCATGAGCAGTTCTTC
TRBJ2-5	-	TRBV27	once	CASSLWAGPQETQYF	TGTGCCAGCAGTTTATGGGCAGGGCCCCAAGAGACCCAGTACTTC
TRBJ1-1	-	TRBV28	-	CASSVTGFSLAEAFF	TGTGCCAGCAGTGTAACAGGGTTTTCTTTAGCTGAAGCTTTCTTT
TRBJ1-3	-	TRBV18	-	CASSPKPGNTIYF	TGTGCCAGCTCACCAAAGCCTGGAAACACCATATATTTT
TRBJ2-7	TRBD2	TRBV6-4	-	CASSPTGLANNYEQYF	TGTGCCAGCAGTCCAACCGGACTAGCGAACAATTACGAGCAGTACTTC
TRBJ2-7	-	TRBV5-1	-	CASSSGFGARATYEQYF	TGCGCCAGCAGCTCGGGGTTTGGTGCCAGGGCGACCTACGAGCAGTACTTC
TRBJ2-3	TRBD2	TRBV9	-	CASSASGKLDTQYF	TGTGCCAGCAGCGCTAGCGGGAAGCTAGATACGCAGTATTTT
TRBJ2-1	-	TRBV28	-	CASSLWPTGVFYSYNEQFF	TGTGCCAGCAGTTTATGGCCCACCGGGGTCTTTTACTCCTACAATGAGCAGTTCTTC
TRBJ2-7	TRBD1	TRBV19	-	CAQGRTGQYF	TGTGCCCAAGGCAGGACAGGGCAGTACTTC
TRBJ2-3	-	TRBV7-9	few	CASSSTGQIKSSITDTQYF	TGTGCCAGCAGTTCCACGGGCCAGATTAAGAGTTCGATCACAGATACGCAGTATTTT
TRBJ2-7	TRBD2	TRBV30	-	CAWTSGLADYEQYF	TGTGCCTGGACCTCGGGACTAGCGGACTACGAGCAGTACTTC
TRBJ2-2	TRBD1	TRBV7-9	once	CASSLSTGNDGELFF	TGTGCCAGCAGCTTGTCGACAGGGAACGATGGGGAGCTGTTTTTT
TRBJ2-2	TRBD2	TRBV10-1	-	CASAPGLANTGELFF	TGCGCCAGCGCCCCGGGACTAGCGAACACCGGGGAGCTGTTTTTT
TRBJ2-7	TRBD1	TRBV19	-	CASSFRTGANYEQYF	TGTGCCAGTAGTTTTCGGACAGGGGCCAACTACGAGCAGTACTTC
TRBJ1-2	-	TRBV28	-	CASSSLLNLVNYGYTF	TGTGCCAGCAGTTCTCTGCTCAACCTCGTAAATTATGGCTACACCTTC
TRBJ1-1	-	TRBV6-4	few	CASSDSNENTEAFF	TGTGCCAGCAGTGACTCGAATGAGAACACTGAAGCTTTCTTT
TRBJ2-3	TRBD2	TRBV28	-	CASSYRTSGSTPDTQYF	TGTGCCAGCAGTTACCGGACTAGCGGGAGCACGCCAGATACGCAGTATTTT
TRBJ2-7	TRBD2	TRBV11-3	-	CASSFAPGGAYEQYF	TGTGCCAGCAGCTTTGCCCCCGGGGGGGCCTACGAGCAGTACTTC
TRBJ2-7	TRBD2	TRBV5-1	-	CASSLSSGSYEQYF	TGCGCCAGCAGCTTGTCTAGCGGGAGCTACGAGCAGTACTTC
TRBJ2-2	-	TRBV19	-	CASSNGGELFF	TGTGCCAGTAGTAATGGTGGGGAGCTGTTTTTT
TRBJ2-1	-	TRBV25-1	-	CASSYLNEQFF	TGTGCCAGCAGTTACTTAAATGAGCAGTTCTTC
TRBJ2-1	TRBD1	TRBV4-1	-	CASSLAGTGYNEQFF	TGCGCCAGCAGCCTCGCCGGGACAGGGTACAATGAGCAGTTCTTC